A selection of T cell receptor beta chains follows, all from one sample in a study of immune characterization of retroperitoneal liposarcoma. Each CDR3 protein is one row after TCRdb ran MiXCR on the PCR reads. In the table there are thousands of distinct CDR3 sequences, over 25% of which are singletons. Sequencing used tumor tissue. These receptors all come from a female donor with retroperitoneal liposarcoma. Both conserved end residues are trimmed from each CDR3. D genes are given only for firm matches.

j_call v_call d_call cdr3_aa
TRBJ2-3 TRBV6-1 - ASSEGGEGYNTQY
TRBJ2-1 TRBV6-1 - ASSAGEGVEAKNIQF
- TRBV6-1 - ASSAARSYEQY
TRBJ2-1 TRBV7-8 - ASSLVGLTPTKSNEQF
TRBJ2-7 TRBV5-1 TRBD1 ASSSSGTGSSEQY
- TRBV6-8 - ASSPTDSYEQY
TRBJ1-5 TRBV6-6 - ASSWTAISPQH
TRBJ2-1 TRBV6-1 - ASRTLGRYEQF
TRBJ2-3 TRBV4-2 - ASSQDRSSTQY
TRBJ2-1 TRBV7-8 - ASLDGVNEQF
TRBJ2-3 TRBV7-2 - ASSLRGTSTDTQY
TRBJ2-3 TRBV5-4 - AARTESTDTQY
TRBJ2-1 TRBV7-4 - ASSLGGTLYNEQF
- TRBV20-1 TRBD2 SAKTSGATYEQY
- TRBV5-4 - ASSVGLGPEQY
TRBJ2-5 TRBV7-6 - VSSSLRGGEQY
TRBJ2-5 TRBV11-2 - ASSSRLERETQY
TRBJ2-5 TRBV6-1 - ASSSLFGSKETQY
TRBJ2-5 TRBV7-2 - ASSLDGPWRETQY
TRBJ1-1 TRBV12-5 TRBD1 ASGLMLRDRLGAF
TRBJ2-1 TRBV6-1 TRBD2 ASSESLAGAYEQF
TRBJ1-1 TRBV6-1 TRBD1 ASRSQGLNTEAF
TRBJ2-7 TRBV11-2 - ASRNVQGSGDYEQY
TRBJ2-3 TRBV6-5 TRBD2 ASSYATSGRAGGDTQY
- TRBV11-1 - ASSVPGYSGEQY
TRBJ2-1 TRBV6-1 - ASTRLGHNEQF
TRBJ1-3 TRBV6-1 - ASSENSLGGNTIY
TRBJ2-5 TRBV5-1 TRBD2 ASDPQGTSGQETQY
TRBJ2-1 TRBV10-1 - ASKPEGEQF
- TRBV5-1 - ASSQGIREQF
TRBJ2-3 TRBV29-1 - SVEAVRDGTQY
TRBJ1-1 TRBV4-2 - ASSQGSSEAF
TRBJ2-5 TRBV29-1 TRBD2 SVEDPERDAQETQY
TRBJ2-5 TRBV12-3/TRBV12-4 TRBD2 ASSLLTLAGGPPLQETQY
TRBJ2-1 TRBV6-1 - ASSPYGGNEQF
- TRBV6-1 - ASSRASFYEQY
TRBJ2-1 TRBV6-1 TRBD2 ASSEMGLLGNEQF
TRBJ2-7 TRBV12-3/TRBV12-4 TRBD2 ASSLSGNSYEQY
TRBJ2-3 TRBV6-6 - ASSFDPSDTQY
TRBJ2-2 TRBV10-2 - ASSELRESSLAGELF
TRBJ1-1 TRBV6-6 - ASSYSGYTEAF
TRBJ2-5 TRBV24-1 - ATLPGSGTKETQY
TRBJ2-5 TRBV7-2 - ASRLDNYNEQY
TRBJ2-1 TRBV6-8 TRBD1 ASSYWTGAYNEQF
TRBJ2-4 TRBV6-5 - ASSYPAVAKNIQY
TRBJ1-1 TRBV29-1 - SVEDGSRIEAF
TRBJ1-2 TRBV11-1 - ASSLAAGPGNGYT
TRBJ2-1 TRBV27 TRBD2 ASSLVAGAIYNEQF
TRBJ2-5 TRBV6-1 TRBD2 ASQLAGAGSEQY
TRBJ2-1 TRBV20-1 TRBD1 SAHLGQGHEQF
TRBJ2-5 TRBV15 - ATSRAGGGRETQY
- TRBV7-6 - ASSFFYEQY
- TRBV6-5 - ASSSGTRGEQY
TRBJ1-2 TRBV6-1 - ASSGSTYLYGYT
TRBJ2-1 TRBV6-6 TRBD1 ASDRQGSSYNEQF
TRBJ2-3 TRBV27 TRBD1 ASSPVWGRGLGDTQY
TRBJ1-5 TRBV6-1 - ASSGLGEPNQPQH
TRBJ2-5 TRBV12-3/TRBV12-4 - ASSLALGYGRRETQY
TRBJ1-1 TRBV6-6 - ASSYSGGRNTEAF
TRBJ2-1 TRBV25-1 - ASSELKSSYNEQF